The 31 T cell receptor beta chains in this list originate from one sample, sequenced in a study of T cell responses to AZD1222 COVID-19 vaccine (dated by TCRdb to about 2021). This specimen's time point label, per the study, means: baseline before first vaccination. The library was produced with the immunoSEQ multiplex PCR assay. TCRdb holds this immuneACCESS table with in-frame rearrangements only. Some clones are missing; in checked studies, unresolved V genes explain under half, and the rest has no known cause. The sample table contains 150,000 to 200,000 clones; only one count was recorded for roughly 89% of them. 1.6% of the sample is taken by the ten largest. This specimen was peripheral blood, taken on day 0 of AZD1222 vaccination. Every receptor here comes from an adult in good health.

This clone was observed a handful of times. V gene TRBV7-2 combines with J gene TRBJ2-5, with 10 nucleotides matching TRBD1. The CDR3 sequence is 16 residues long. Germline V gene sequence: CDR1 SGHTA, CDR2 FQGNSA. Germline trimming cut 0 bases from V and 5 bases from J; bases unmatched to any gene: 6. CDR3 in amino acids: CASSLAGQGMGETQYF. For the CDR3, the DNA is TGTGCCAGCAGCTTAGCGGGACAGGGGATGGGGGAGACCCAGTACTTC.

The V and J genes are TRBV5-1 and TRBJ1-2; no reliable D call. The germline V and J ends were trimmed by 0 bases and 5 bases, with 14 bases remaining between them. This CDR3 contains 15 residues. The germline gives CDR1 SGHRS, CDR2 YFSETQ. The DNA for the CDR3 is TGCGCCAGCAGCTTGGGTATGGGCCTCTCATATGGCTACACCTTC. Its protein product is CASSLGMGLSYGYTF. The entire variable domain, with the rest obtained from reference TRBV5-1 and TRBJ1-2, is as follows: KAGVTQTPRYLIKTRGQQVTLSCSPISGHRSVSWYQQTPGQGLQFLFEYFSETQRNKGNFPGRFSGRQFSNSRSEMNVSTLELGDSALYLCASSLGMGLSYGYTFGSGTRLTVV.

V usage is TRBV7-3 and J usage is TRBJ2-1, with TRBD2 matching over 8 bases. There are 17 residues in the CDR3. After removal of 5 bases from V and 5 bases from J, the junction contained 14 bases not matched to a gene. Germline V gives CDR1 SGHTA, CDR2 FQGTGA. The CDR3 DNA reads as TGTGCCAGCAGCCCTACGGGAGGGGGTGTGGGTAACAATGAGCAGTTCTTC. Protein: CASSPTGGGVGNNEQFF.

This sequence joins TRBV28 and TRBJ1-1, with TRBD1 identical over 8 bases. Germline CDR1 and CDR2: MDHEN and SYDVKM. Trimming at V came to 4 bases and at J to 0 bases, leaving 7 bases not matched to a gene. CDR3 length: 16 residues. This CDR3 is CASSSSGTGLNTEAFF. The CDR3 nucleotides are TGTGCCAGCAGTTCATCCGGGACAGGTTTGAACACTGAAGCTTTCTTT.

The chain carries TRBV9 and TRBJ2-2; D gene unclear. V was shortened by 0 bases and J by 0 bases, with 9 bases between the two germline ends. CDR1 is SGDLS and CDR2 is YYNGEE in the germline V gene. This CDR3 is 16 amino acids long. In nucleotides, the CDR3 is TGTGCCAGCAGCGTAGTAACAACCGCGAACACCGGGGAGCTGTTTTTT. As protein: CASSVVTTANTGELFF.

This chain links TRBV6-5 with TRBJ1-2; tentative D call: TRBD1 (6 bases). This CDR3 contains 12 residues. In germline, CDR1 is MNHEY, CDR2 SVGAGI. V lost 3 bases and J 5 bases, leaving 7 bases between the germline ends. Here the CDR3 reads CASSYTGYGYTF. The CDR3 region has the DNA TGTGCCAGCAGTTATACAGGGTATGGCTACACCTTC.

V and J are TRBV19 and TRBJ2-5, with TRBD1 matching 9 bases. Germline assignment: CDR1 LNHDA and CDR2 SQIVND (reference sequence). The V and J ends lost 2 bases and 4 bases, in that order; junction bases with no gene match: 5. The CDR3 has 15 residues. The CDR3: CASSILGTGRETQYF. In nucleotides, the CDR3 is TGTGCCAGTAGTATACTAGGGACAGGGAGAGAGACCCAGTACTTC.

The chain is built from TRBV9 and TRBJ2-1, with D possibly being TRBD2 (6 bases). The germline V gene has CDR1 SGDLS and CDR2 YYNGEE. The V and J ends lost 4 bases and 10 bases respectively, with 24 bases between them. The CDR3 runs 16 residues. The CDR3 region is CASSPASGGALLEQFF. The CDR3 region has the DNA TGTGCCAGCAGCCCTGCGTCGGGCGGGGCCCTCCTCGAGCAGTTCTTC.

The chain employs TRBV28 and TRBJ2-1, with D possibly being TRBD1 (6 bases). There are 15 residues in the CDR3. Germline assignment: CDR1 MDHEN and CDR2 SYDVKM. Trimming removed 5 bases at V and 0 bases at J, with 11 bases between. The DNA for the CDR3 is TGTGCCAGCAGTCATCAGGGGAACTCCTACAATGAGCAGTTCTTC. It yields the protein CASSHQGNSYNEQFF.

CDR3 in DNA: TGTGCCACCCACGGACAGGTACCCTCTGGGGCCAACGTCCTGACTTTC. This translates into CATHGQVPSGANVLTF. The J gene is TRBJ2-6, the V gene TRBV28; 7 positions agree with TRBD1. The germline CDR1 and CDR2 sequences are MDHEN and SYDVKM. This CDR3 comprises 16 residues. V dropped 10 bases and J dropped 0; count of bases not matched to a gene: 9.

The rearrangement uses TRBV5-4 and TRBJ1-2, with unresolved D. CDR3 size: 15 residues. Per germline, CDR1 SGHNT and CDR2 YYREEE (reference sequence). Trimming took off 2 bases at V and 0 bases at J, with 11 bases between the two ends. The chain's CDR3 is CASSLPPGSNYGYTF. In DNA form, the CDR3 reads TGTGCCAGCAGCTTACCCCCAGGATCTAACTATGGCTACACCTTC. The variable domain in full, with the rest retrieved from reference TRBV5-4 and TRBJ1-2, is ETGVTQSPTHLIKTRGQQVTLRCSSQSGHNTVSWYQQALGQGPQFIFQYYREEENGRGNFPPRFSGLQFPNYSSELNVNALELDDSALYLCASSLPPGSNYGYTFGSGTRLTVV.

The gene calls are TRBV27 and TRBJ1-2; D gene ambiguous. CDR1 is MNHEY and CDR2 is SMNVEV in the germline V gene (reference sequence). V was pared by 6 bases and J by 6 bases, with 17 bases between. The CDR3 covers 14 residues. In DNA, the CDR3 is TGTGCCAGCAGACCAAGAGGGTTTCCCGATGGCTACACCTTC. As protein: CASRPRGFPDGYTF.

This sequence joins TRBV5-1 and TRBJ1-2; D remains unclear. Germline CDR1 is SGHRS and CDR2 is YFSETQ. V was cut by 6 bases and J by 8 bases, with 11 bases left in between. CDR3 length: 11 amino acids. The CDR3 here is CASKGPFGYTF. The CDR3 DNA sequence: TGCGCCAGCAAAGGACCCTTCGGCTACACCTTC.

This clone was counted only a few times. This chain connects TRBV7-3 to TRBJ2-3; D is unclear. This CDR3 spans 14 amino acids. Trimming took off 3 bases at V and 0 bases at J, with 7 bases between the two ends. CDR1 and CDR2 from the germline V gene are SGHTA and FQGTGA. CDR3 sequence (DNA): TGTGCCAGCAGCTTTACATATAGCACAGATACGCAGTATTTT. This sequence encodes CASSFTYSTDTQYF.

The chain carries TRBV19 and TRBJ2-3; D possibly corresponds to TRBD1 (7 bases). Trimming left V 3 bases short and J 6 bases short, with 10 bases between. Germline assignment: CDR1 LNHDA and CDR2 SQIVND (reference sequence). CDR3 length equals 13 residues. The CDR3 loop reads CASSISGGDTQYF. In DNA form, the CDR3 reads TGTGCCAGTAGTATTTCAGGGGGGGATACGCAGTATTTT.

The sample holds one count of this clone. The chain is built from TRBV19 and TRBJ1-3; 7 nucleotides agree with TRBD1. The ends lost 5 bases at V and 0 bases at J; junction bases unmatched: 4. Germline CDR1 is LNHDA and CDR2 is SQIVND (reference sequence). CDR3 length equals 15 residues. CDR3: CASSRQGNSGNTIYF. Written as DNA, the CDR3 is TGTGCCAGTAGTCGACAGGGTAACTCTGGAAACACCATATATTTT.

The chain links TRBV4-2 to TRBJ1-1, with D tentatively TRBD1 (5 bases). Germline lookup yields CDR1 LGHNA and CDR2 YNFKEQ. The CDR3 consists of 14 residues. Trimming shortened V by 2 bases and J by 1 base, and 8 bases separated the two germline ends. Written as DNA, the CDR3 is TGTGCCAGCAGCCAACAGGGCAGGAACACTGAAGCTTTCTTT. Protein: CASSQQGRNTEAFF.

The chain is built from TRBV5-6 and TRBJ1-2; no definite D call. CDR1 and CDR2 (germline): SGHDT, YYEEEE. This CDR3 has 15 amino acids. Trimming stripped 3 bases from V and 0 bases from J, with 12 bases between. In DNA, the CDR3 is TGTGCCAGCAGCTCATTCGGAGCAACTAACTATGGCTACACCTTC. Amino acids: CASSSFGATNYGYTF.

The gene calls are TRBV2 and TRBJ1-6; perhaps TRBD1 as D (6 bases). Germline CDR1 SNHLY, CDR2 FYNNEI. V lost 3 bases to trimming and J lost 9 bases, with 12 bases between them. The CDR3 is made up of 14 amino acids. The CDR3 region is CASSDVTGSSPLHF. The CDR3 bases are TGTGCCAGCAGTGATGTTACAGGGTCTTCACCCCTCCACTTT.

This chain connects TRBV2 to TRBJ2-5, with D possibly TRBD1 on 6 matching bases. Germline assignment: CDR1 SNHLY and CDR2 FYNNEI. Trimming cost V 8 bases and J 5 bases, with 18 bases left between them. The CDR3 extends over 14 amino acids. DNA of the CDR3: TGTGCCAGCCCCGGCACAGGGACGGTGGAGACCCAGTACTTC. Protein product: CASPGTGTVETQYF.

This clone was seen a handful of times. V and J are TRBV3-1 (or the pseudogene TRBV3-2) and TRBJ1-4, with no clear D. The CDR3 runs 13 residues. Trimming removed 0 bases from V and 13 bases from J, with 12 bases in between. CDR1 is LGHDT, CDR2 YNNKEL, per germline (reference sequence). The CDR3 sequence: CASSQDLRGRLFF. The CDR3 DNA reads TGTGCCAGCAGCCAAGATCTACGGGGAAGACTGTTTTTT.

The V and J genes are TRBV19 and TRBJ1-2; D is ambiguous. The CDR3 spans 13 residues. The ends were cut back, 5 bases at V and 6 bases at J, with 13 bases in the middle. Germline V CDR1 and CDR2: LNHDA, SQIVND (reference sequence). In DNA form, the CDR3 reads TGTGCCAGTAGTCCACTCGAGGCGAATGGCTACACCTTC. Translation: CASSPLEANGYTF.

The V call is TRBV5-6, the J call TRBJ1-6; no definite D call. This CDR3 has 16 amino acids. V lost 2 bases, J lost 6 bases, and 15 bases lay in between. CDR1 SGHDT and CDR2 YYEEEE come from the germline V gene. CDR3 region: CASSFQPTNPNSPLHF. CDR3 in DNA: TGTGCCAGCAGCTTCCAACCGACGAACCCTAATTCACCCCTCCACTTT.

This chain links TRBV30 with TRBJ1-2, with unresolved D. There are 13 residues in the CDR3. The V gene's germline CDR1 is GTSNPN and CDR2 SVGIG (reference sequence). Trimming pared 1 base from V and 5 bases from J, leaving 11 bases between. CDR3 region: CAWSGGGSYGYTF. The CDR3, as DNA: TGTGCCTGGAGTGGGGGTGGGAGTTATGGCTACACCTTC.

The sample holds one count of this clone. The CDR3: CASSIEYRFHSGANVLTF. The CDR3 DNA sequence: TGTGCCAGTAGTATAGAGTACAGGTTTCACTCTGGGGCCAACGTCCTGACTTTC. This rearrangement joins TRBV19 to TRBJ2-6; D possibly corresponds to TRBD1 (5 bases). From germline, CDR1 is LNHDA and CDR2 SQIVND (reference sequence). Trimming shortened V by 0 bases and J by 0 bases, and 12 bases separated the two germline ends. The CDR3 loop spans 18 amino acids.

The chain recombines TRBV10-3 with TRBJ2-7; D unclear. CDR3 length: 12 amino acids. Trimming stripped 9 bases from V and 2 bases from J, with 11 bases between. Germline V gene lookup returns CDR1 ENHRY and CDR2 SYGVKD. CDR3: CAISADPYEQYF. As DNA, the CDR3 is TGTGCCATAAGCGCGGATCCCTACGAGCAGTACTTC.

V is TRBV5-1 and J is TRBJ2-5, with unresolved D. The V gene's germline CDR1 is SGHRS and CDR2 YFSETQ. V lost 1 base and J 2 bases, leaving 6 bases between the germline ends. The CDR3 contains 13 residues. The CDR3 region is CASSLHAQETQYF. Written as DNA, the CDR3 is TGCGCCAGCAGCTTGCACGCACAAGAGACCCAGTACTTC.

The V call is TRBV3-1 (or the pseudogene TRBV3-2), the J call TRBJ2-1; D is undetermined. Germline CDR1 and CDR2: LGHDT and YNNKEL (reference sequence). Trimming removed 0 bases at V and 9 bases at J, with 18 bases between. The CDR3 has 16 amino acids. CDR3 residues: CASSQDPLRRWGEQFF. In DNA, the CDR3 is TGTGCCAGCAGCCAAGATCCCCTCCGCCGTTGGGGTGAGCAGTTCTTC.

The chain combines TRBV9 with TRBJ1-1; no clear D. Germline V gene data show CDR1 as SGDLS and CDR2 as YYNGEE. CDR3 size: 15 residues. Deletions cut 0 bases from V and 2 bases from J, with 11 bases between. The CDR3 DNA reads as TGTGCCAGCAGCGTAGCCGGAGGAATAAACACTGAAGCTTTCTTT. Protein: CASSVAGGINTEAFF.

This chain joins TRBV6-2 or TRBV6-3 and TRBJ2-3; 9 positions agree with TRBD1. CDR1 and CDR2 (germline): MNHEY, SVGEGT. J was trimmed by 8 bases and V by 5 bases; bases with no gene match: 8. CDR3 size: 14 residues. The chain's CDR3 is CASSMNRGRGTQYF. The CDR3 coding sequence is TGTGCCAGCAGTATGAACAGGGGGCGCGGTACGCAGTATTTT.

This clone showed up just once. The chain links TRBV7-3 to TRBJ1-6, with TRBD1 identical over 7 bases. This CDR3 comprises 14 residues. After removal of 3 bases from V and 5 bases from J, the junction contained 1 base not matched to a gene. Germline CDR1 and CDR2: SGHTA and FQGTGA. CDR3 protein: CASSLGQHNSPLHF. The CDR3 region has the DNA TGTGCCAGCAGCTTGGGACAGCATAATTCACCCCTCCACTTT.